This T cell receptor beta chain was identified in a study of vaccination and CD4 T cells after COVID-19. Study information: Convalescent donors were composed of six males and four females, of whom two were Hispanic. Participants received two doses of either BNT162b2 or mRNA-1273 vaccine. Stimulation of the cells used overlapping spike peptide pools from SARS-CoV-2 and from the common cold coronaviruses HCoV-NL63, HCoV-OC43 and HCoV-229E.

The CDR3 spans 16 residues. Deletions cut 2 bases from V and 6 bases from J, with 19 bases between. Germline loops: CDR1 MDHEN, CDR2 SYDVKM. The Oncomine TCR Beta short-read assay was applied to DNA of cultured CD4+ T cells. TCRdb ran MiXCR on the PCR reads and lists one entry per CDR3 protein. The table lists about 10,000 distinct CDR3 sequences, about 28% of them singletons. Broader study findings: Median SARS-CoV-2-reactive clonotype numbers went from roughly 21 to 40; this increase was not significant.

This sample's treatment: roughly 11-day PBMC culture with coronavirus spike peptide pools or control peptides (ViraFEST assay). Comment on this clonotype: Its antigen is not known.

This clonotype was sampled from a human donor who had recovered from COVID-19. The rearrangement links TRBV28 to TRBJ1-1, with D maybe TRBD1 (6 bases). Sequenced material: CD4+ T cells from blood, cultured in vitro, taken after SARS-CoV-2 vaccination. CDR3 protein: CASSLPGELGAPEAFF. CDR3 bases: TGTGCCAGCAGTTTACCAGGGGAGTTAGGAGCACCTGAAGCTTTCTTT.